A selection of T cell receptor beta chains follows, all from one sample in a study of T cell changes during pregnancy in multiple sclerosis. The protocol was immunoSEQ multiplex PCR, while the TCRdb copy is restricted to in-frame clones and leaves out a portion. Of some 55,000 clones listed, roughly 89% are singletons. The sequenced sample was peripheral blood from another person, used as feeder cells. The receptors here all came from a human donor whose cells served as feeder cells for cultures in a pregnancy study. Both conserved end residues are part of each CDR3. Each record gives: CDR3 DNA, CDR3 protein, J gene, D gene, clone size, V gene. The D gene is left open where the match is weak. Clone size is not always given. Where it is, it says once, few, many or a class for expanded clones.

CDR3 DNA: TGTGCCAGCAGCTCTAGGATCTATCACGAGCAGTACTTC
CDR3 protein: CASSSRIYHEQYF
J gene: TRBJ2-7
D gene: NA
clone size: few
V gene: TRBV6-5

CDR3 DNA: TGCGCCAGCAGCCAGGGAAGGAACACTGAAGCTTTCTTT
CDR3 protein: CASSQGRNTEAFF
J gene: TRBJ1-1
D gene: NA
clone size: few
V gene: TRBV4-1

CDR3 DNA: TGTGCCAGCGTGGGGGTGGACACTGAAGCTTTCTTT
CDR3 protein: CASVGVDTEAFF
J gene: TRBJ1-1
D gene: NA
clone size: NA
V gene: TRBV5-4

CDR3 DNA: TGTGCCAGCAGCCTCGGGACAGGGACCTACAATGAGCAGTTCTTC
CDR3 protein: CASSLGTGTYNEQFF
J gene: TRBJ2-1
D gene: TRBD1
clone size: NA
V gene: TRBV7-3

CDR3 DNA: TGTGCCAGCAGCCCCGCCAGGTGGGGACAAAACTATGGCTACACCTTC
CDR3 protein: CASSPARWGQNYGYTF
J gene: TRBJ1-2
D gene: NA
clone size: few
V gene: TRBV7-2

CDR3 DNA: TGTGCCTGGAGTGTAATAGACGCCACTTACGGGGACGAGCAGTACTTC
CDR3 protein: CAWSVIDATYGDEQYF
J gene: TRBJ2-7
D gene: NA
clone size: NA
V gene: TRBV30

CDR3 DNA: TGTGCCAGCATGCGTACAGGGGAGGAAGGAGAGACCCAGTACTTC
CDR3 protein: CASMRTGEEGETQYF
J gene: TRBJ2-5
D gene: NA
clone size: NA
V gene: TRBV13

CDR3 DNA: TGTGCCAGCAGCTCTGGAGGGGCATGGGATGGCTACACCTTC
CDR3 protein: CASSSGGAWDGYTF
J gene: TRBJ1-2
D gene: NA
clone size: once
V gene: TRBV5-5

CDR3 DNA: TGTGCCAGCAGTGGGACAGGAAACTACTACGAGCAGTACTTC
CDR3 protein: CASSGTGNYYEQYF
J gene: TRBJ2-7
D gene: TRBD1
clone size: NA
V gene: TRBV6-1

CDR3 DNA: TGTGCCTGGAGTAACGGGGACCTCGAGACCCAGTACTTC
CDR3 protein: CAWSNGDLETQYF
J gene: TRBJ2-5
D gene: NA
clone size: once
V gene: TRBV30

CDR3 DNA: TGTGCCAGCAGCCTCGGACCGGTCGGCGGCGAGCAGTACTTC
CDR3 protein: CASSLGPVGGEQYF
J gene: TRBJ2-7
D gene: NA
clone size: once
V gene: TRBV11-3

CDR3 DNA: TGTGCCAGCAGTCGGGAGGGTTTCATGAACACTGAAGCTTTCTTT
CDR3 protein: CASSREGFMNTEAFF
J gene: TRBJ1-1
D gene: NA
clone size: few
V gene: TRBV9

CDR3 DNA: TGTGCCAGCAGCGCTCAGAGGACTAGCGGGGGAACATTTGCCTACGAGCAGTACTTC
CDR3 protein: CASSAQRTSGGTFAYEQYF
J gene: TRBJ2-7
D gene: TRBD2
clone size: NA
V gene: TRBV7-2

CDR3 DNA: TGTGCCAGCACGATAGGGGAACTTTACAATGAGCAGTTCTTC
CDR3 protein: CASTIGELYNEQFF
J gene: TRBJ2-1
D gene: NA
clone size: once
V gene: TRBV2

CDR3 DNA: TGTGCCAGCAGTTTAAGGGACCTGAACACTGAAGCTTTCTTT
CDR3 protein: CASSLRDLNTEAFF
J gene: TRBJ1-1
D gene: NA
clone size: NA
V gene: TRBV27

CDR3 DNA: TGTGCCAGCAGCGACGACAGCCTAGCAACTAATGAAAAACTGTTTTTT
CDR3 protein: CASSDDSLATNEKLFF
J gene: TRBJ1-4
D gene: NA
clone size: NA
V gene: TRBV5-4

CDR3 DNA: TGCGCCAGCAGTCAATCCACAGGGGGCAATCAGCCCCAGCATTTT
CDR3 protein: CASSQSTGGNQPQHF
J gene: TRBJ1-5
D gene: TRBD1
clone size: NA
V gene: TRBV23-1

CDR3 DNA: TGTGCCAGCAGCCGAGACAGTCAAGAGACCCAGTACTTC
CDR3 protein: CASSRDSQETQYF
J gene: TRBJ2-5
D gene: NA
clone size: NA
V gene: TRBV5-4

CDR3 DNA: TGTGCCAGCAGCTTCTCCGGGACTAGCGGGAGGTCGCATACGCAGTATTTT
CDR3 protein: CASSFSGTSGRSHTQYF
J gene: TRBJ2-3
D gene: TRBD2
clone size: NA
V gene: TRBV11-3

CDR3 DNA: TGTGCCAGCAGCTTAGTAGGGACAGGGTTTGGAAACACCATATATTTT
CDR3 protein: CASSLVGTGFGNTIYF
J gene: TRBJ1-3
D gene: TRBD1
clone size: NA
V gene: TRBV7-2

CDR3 DNA: TGTGCCAGCAGCTTAAACAGGGGTACTGAAGCTTTCTTT
CDR3 protein: CASSLNRGTEAFF
J gene: TRBJ1-1
D gene: TRBD1
clone size: NA
V gene: TRBV7-2

CDR3 DNA: TGTGCCAGCAGTAGGGCGGGGGGCACCTACAATGAGCAGTTCTTC
CDR3 protein: CASSRAGGTYNEQFF
J gene: TRBJ2-1
D gene: TRBD2
clone size: NA
V gene: TRBV2

CDR3 DNA: TGTGCCAGCTCACTTGGACTAGCGGGGGGGCGGAACCAAGAGACCCAGTACTTC
CDR3 protein: CASSLGLAGGRNQETQYF
J gene: TRBJ2-5
D gene: TRBD2
clone size: NA
V gene: TRBV18

CDR3 DNA: TGTGCCAGCAGTAAGGAGGCTAGCGCCCAGTGGCCTTACGAGCAGTACTTC
CDR3 protein: CASSKEASAQWPYEQYF
J gene: TRBJ2-7
D gene: NA
clone size: NA
V gene: TRBV9

CDR3 DNA: TGTGCCAGCAGCTTGGTAGGGTCAGAAGGCTACACCTTC
CDR3 protein: CASSLVGSEGYTF
J gene: TRBJ1-2
D gene: NA
clone size: NA
V gene: TRBV5-4

CDR3 DNA: TGTGCCAGCAGTTATTCAGGGGTCAGCAATTCACCCCTCCACTTT
CDR3 protein: CASSYSGVSNSPLHF
J gene: TRBJ1-6
D gene: NA
clone size: NA
V gene: TRBV6-5

CDR3 DNA: TGTGCCAGCAGCCTAAGACGGGGGACCGATCCCTACGAGCAGTACTTC
CDR3 protein: CASSLRRGTDPYEQYF
J gene: TRBJ2-7
D gene: NA
clone size: NA
V gene: TRBV11-2

CDR3 DNA: TGTGCCAGCAGCCGTCGGGGGACAGGGGGAGGAACAGATACGCAGTATTTT
CDR3 protein: CASSRRGTGGGTDTQYF
J gene: TRBJ2-3
D gene: TRBD1
clone size: NA
V gene: TRBV11-2

CDR3 DNA: TGTGCCAGCAGTTACGGGGACCCTGGTAGATTGGAGACCCAGTACTTC
CDR3 protein: CASSYGDPGRLETQYF
J gene: TRBJ2-5
D gene: NA
clone size: once
V gene: TRBV6-5

CDR3 DNA: TGTGCCAGCAGTTTTAACAGTTTAATCTCCTACGAGCAGTACTTC
CDR3 protein: CASSFNSLISYEQYF
J gene: TRBJ2-7
D gene: NA
clone size: NA
V gene: TRBV27

CDR3 DNA: TGTGCCAGCAGCGTAGGCGGGTCGGGGGCCTACGAGCAGTACTTC
CDR3 protein: CASSVGGSGAYEQYF
J gene: TRBJ2-7
D gene: NA
clone size: NA
V gene: TRBV9

CDR3 DNA: TGTGCCAGCAGCAAATACGCGCCAGGGTATGGCTACACCTTC
CDR3 protein: CASSKYAPGYGYTF
J gene: TRBJ1-2
D gene: NA
clone size: NA
V gene: TRBV21-1

CDR3 DNA: TGTGCCAGCAGCTCTAGACGAGACCGGGACAGGGGCGCGGGGGAGCAGTACTTC
CDR3 protein: CASSSRRDRDRGAGEQYF
J gene: TRBJ2-7
D gene: TRBD1
clone size: NA
V gene: TRBV14

CDR3 DNA: TGTGCCTGTGGAAGGATCCGAAATGAAAAACTGTTTTTT
CDR3 protein: CACGRIRNEKLFF
J gene: TRBJ1-4
D gene: NA
clone size: NA
V gene: TRBV30

CDR3 DNA: TGCGCCAGCAGCTTGGAATACGGACAGGGGGACACCTACGAGCAGTACTTC
CDR3 protein: CASSLEYGQGDTYEQYF
J gene: TRBJ2-7
D gene: TRBD1
clone size: NA
V gene: TRBV5-1

CDR3 DNA: TGTGCCAGCAGCTCGAGACCTTACTACAATGAGCAGTTCTTC
CDR3 protein: CASSSRPYYNEQFF
J gene: TRBJ2-1
D gene: NA
clone size: NA
V gene: TRBV7-2

CDR3 DNA: TGCGCCAGCAGCTTGCAGCAGGCTAGGGAGCAGTACTTC
CDR3 protein: CASSLQQAREQYF
J gene: TRBJ2-7
D gene: NA
clone size: once
V gene: TRBV5-1

CDR3 DNA: TGTGCCAGCAGTTACCTAAATGAAAAACTGTTTTTT
CDR3 protein: CASSYLNEKLFF
J gene: TRBJ1-4
D gene: NA
clone size: NA
V gene: TRBV6-5

CDR3 DNA: TGTGCCAGCAGTTGGGACAGGGGTTTGGGCACTGAAGCTTTCTTT
CDR3 protein: CASSWDRGLGTEAFF
J gene: TRBJ1-1
D gene: TRBD1
clone size: NA
V gene: TRBV2

CDR3 DNA: TGTGCCAGCAGCGTAGCAGGCGGGAACTACGAGCAGTACTTC
CDR3 protein: CASSVAGGNYEQYF
J gene: TRBJ2-7
D gene: NA
clone size: NA
V gene: TRBV9

CDR3 DNA: TGTGCCAGCAGTTTATCGAAAGGGTTTAACTATGGCTACACCTTC
CDR3 protein: CASSLSKGFNYGYTF
J gene: TRBJ1-2
D gene: NA
clone size: NA
V gene: TRBV27

CDR3 DNA: TGTGCCAGCAGCTTATACACAGGGGAAAATATATGGTATGGCTACACCTTC
CDR3 protein: CASSLYTGENIWYGYTF
J gene: TRBJ1-2
D gene: TRBD1
clone size: NA
V gene: TRBV7-2

CDR3 DNA: TGTGCCAGCAGCGCTGGGGACAGGGCGGGCGGGGAGCTGTTTTTT
CDR3 protein: CASSAGDRAGGELFF
J gene: TRBJ2-2
D gene: TRBD1
clone size: NA
V gene: TRBV2

CDR3 DNA: TGCGCCAGCAGCTTGGAATATAAGGACTTTTCCTACGAGCAGTACTTC
CDR3 protein: CASSLEYKDFSYEQYF
J gene: TRBJ2-7
D gene: NA
clone size: NA
V gene: TRBV5-1

CDR3 DNA: TGTGCCAGCAGCTTCCGGGACAGGGGGGCCCCTGTCTACAATGAGCAGTTCTTC
CDR3 protein: CASSFRDRGAPVYNEQFF
J gene: TRBJ2-1
D gene: TRBD1
clone size: NA
V gene: TRBV9

CDR3 DNA: TGTGCCAGCAGCTTAGACAGAGACAATCAGCCCCAGCATTTT
CDR3 protein: CASSLDRDNQPQHF
J gene: TRBJ1-5
D gene: NA
clone size: few
V gene: TRBV11-2

CDR3 DNA: TGTGCCAGCAGTTTAGGGACCACTAATGAAAAACTGTTTTTT
CDR3 protein: CASSLGTTNEKLFF
J gene: TRBJ1-4
D gene: NA
clone size: NA
V gene: TRBV28

CDR3 DNA: TGTGCCAGCAGTTACAGGGACAGCCGCGTCCTGACTTTC
CDR3 protein: CASSYRDSRVLTF
J gene: TRBJ2-6
D gene: TRBD1
clone size: NA
V gene: TRBV6-5

CDR3 DNA: TGCAGCGTTGACTCTTTCCCCCGCGGGAGGGCCGACAATGAGCAGTTCTTC
CDR3 protein: CSVDSFPRGRADNEQFF
J gene: TRBJ2-1
D gene: TRBD2
clone size: NA
V gene: TRBV29-1

CDR3 DNA: TGTGCCAGCAGTGAATATGGGAGCGGGAGCTCCTACAATGAGCAGTTCTTC
CDR3 protein: CASSEYGSGSSYNEQFF
J gene: TRBJ2-1
D gene: TRBD2
clone size: once
V gene: TRBV2

CDR3 DNA: TGCGCCAGCAGCCAAGAAGGTCGGGGGGACACTGAAGCTTTCTTT
CDR3 protein: CASSQEGRGDTEAFF
J gene: TRBJ1-1
D gene: NA
clone size: NA
V gene: TRBV4-3

CDR3 DNA: TGTGCCAGCAGTGAAGGTCATCACCCCGGACCTAACTACGAGCAGTACTTC
CDR3 protein: CASSEGHHPGPNYEQYF
J gene: TRBJ2-7
D gene: NA
clone size: NA
V gene: TRBV6-1

CDR3 DNA: TGTGCCAGCACGCCTCGTACAGGGACTAATGAAAAACTGTTTTTT
CDR3 protein: CASTPRTGTNEKLFF
J gene: TRBJ1-4
D gene: NA
clone size: NA
V gene: TRBV7-9

CDR3 DNA: TGTGCCAGCAGTGTCAGGGGTATCGGGTACAATGAGCAGTTCTTC
CDR3 protein: CASSVRGIGYNEQFF
J gene: TRBJ2-1
D gene: NA
clone size: NA
V gene: TRBV6-6